The entry below gives a single T cell receptor (beta chain) sequence along with its context. Its antigen is currently unknown. Pooling of second doses given at about 4 or about 12 weeks was done. This CDR3 has 15 amino acids. Trimming removed 1 base from V and 5 bases from J; junction bases left unmatched: 7. Germline lookup yields CDR1 MDHEN and CDR2 SYDVKM. This entry comes from a study of T cell responses to AZD1222 COVID-19 vaccine. The study's findings and limits: Sampled repertoires all dated from after the peak T cell response. Seropositive at baseline were only six or seven AZD1222 recipients. Close to half of all spike-specific TCRs reportedly target regions of the variants that are unmutated.

Only in-frame clones appear in the TCRdb table, and some are missing; sequencing was by immunoSEQ multiplex PCR. Of 150,000 to 250,000 clones listed, approximately 93% are singletons. The receptor comes from an adult who received the AZD1222 COVID-19 vaccine. The V gene is TRBV28, the J gene TRBJ1-2, with 7 positions matching TRBD1. The source material was peripheral blood, sampled 28 days after the second AZD1222 dose. DNA for the CDR3: TGTGCCAGCAGTTTATCCCTCCAGGGGGGGTATGGCTACACCTTC. Translation: CASSLSLQGGYGYTF.